The entry below gives a single T cell receptor beta chain sequence along with its context. This sample is drawn from a study of shared clonotypes between healthy human individuals. Study details: Donors had three CD4 naive, three CD4 memory, two CD8 naive and one CD8 memory plate apiece.

The protocol was immunoSEQ multiplex PCR, while the TCRdb copy is restricted to in-frame clones and leaves out a portion. The sample lists approximately 2.5 million clones; roughly 93% were seen once. Germline loops: CDR1 SGHRS, CDR2 YFSETQ. The CDR3 is 16 amino acids. The trim removed 4 bases at V and 3 bases at J, leaving 12 bases unmatched. This chain connects TRBV5-1 to TRBJ2-7, with 8 bases aligning to TRBD2. This receptor was identified in a man aged 18 to 29 in good health. Some clones in this sample may be carry-over from other donors' samples. The specimen was naive CD4+ T cells from PBMCs. Subset denoted: CD45RA+ positively selected. The CDR3 DNA reads TGCGCCAGCAGCGGGAGGGGTAGCGGGAACCACTACGAGCAGTACTTC. This gives the protein CASSGRGSGNHYEQYF. Filled out from reference TRBV5-1 and TRBJ2-7, the complete variable domain reads KAGVTQTPRYLIKTRGQQVTLSCSPISGHRSVSWYQQTPGQGLQFLFEYFSETQRNKGNFPGRFSGRQFSNSRSEMNVSTLELGDSALYLCASSGRGSGNHYEQYFGPGTRLTVT.